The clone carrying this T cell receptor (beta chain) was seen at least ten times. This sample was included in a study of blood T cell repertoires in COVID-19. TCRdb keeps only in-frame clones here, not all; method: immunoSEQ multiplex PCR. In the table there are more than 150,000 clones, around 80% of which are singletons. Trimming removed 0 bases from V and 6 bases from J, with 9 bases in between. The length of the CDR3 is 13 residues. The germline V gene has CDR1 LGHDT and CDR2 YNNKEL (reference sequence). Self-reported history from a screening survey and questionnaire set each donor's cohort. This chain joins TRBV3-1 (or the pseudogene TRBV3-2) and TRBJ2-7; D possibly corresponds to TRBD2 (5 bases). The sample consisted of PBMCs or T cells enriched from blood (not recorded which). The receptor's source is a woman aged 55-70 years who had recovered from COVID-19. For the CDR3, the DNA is TGTGCCAGCAGCCAAGAAGGGAGAGGCGAGCAGTACTTC. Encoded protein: CASSQEGRGEQYF.